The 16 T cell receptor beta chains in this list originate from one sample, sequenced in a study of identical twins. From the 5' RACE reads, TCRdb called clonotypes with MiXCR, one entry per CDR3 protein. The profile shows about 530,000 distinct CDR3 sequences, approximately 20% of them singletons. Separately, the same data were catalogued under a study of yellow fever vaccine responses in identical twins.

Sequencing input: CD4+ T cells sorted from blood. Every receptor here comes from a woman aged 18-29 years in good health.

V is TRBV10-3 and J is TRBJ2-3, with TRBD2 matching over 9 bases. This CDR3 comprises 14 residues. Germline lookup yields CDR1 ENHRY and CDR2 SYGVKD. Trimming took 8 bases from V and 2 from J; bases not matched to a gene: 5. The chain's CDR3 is CAIRGGGVTDTQYF. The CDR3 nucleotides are TGTGCCATCCGGGGCGGGGGGGTCACAGATACGCAGTATTTT.

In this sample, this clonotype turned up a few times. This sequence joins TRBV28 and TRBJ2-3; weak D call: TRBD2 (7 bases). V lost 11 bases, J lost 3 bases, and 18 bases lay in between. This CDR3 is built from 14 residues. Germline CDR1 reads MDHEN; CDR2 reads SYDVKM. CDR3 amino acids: CAARGGGRTDTQYF. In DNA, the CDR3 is TGTGCCGCTCGGGGAGGGGGGAGGACAGATACGCAGTATTTT.

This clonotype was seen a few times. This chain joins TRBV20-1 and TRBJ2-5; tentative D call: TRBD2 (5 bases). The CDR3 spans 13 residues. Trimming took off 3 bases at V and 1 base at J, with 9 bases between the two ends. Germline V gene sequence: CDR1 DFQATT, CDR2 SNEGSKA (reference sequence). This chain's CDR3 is CSARDAGQETQYF. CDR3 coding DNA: TGCAGTGCTAGGGACGCGGGCCAAGAGACCCAGTACTTC.

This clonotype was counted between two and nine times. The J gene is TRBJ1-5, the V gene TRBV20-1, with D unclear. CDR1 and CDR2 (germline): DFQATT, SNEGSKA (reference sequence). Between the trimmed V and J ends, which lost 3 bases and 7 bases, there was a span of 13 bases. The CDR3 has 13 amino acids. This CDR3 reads CSARETTGQPQHF. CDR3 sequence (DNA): TGCAGTGCTAGGGAAACTACGGGGCAGCCCCAGCATTTT.

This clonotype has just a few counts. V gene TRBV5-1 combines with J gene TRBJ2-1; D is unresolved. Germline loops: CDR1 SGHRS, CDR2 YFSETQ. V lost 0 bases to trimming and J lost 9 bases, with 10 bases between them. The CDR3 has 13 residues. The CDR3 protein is CASSLVQQTEQFF. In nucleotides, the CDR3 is TGCGCCAGCAGCTTGGTTCAGCAAACTGAGCAGTTCTTC.

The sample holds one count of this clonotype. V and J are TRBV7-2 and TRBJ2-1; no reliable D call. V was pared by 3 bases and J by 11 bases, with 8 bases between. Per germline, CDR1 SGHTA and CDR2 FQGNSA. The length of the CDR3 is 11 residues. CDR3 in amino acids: CASSFAGQQFF. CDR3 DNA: TGTGCCAGCAGCTTCGCTGGACAGCAGTTCTTC.

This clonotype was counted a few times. CDR3 sequence: CASSFGGGLRTDTQYF. The CDR3 nucleotides are TGTGCCAGCAGCTTCGGGGGGGGCCTTCGCACAGATACGCAGTATTTT. This rearrangement joins TRBV11-2 to TRBJ2-3; 8 nucleotides line up with TRBD2. This CDR3 has 16 residues. The junction had 6 bases not matched to a gene; V was cut back by 3 bases and J by 1 base. Germline CDR1 is SGHAT and CDR2 is FQNNGV.

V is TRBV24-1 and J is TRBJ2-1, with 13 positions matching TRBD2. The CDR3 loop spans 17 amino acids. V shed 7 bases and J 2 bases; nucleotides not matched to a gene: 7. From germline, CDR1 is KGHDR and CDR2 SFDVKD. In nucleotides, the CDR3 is TGTGCCACCAGCAGGACTAGCGGGAGTGGGGCCTACAATGAGCAGTTCTTC. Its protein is CATSRTSGSGAYNEQFF.

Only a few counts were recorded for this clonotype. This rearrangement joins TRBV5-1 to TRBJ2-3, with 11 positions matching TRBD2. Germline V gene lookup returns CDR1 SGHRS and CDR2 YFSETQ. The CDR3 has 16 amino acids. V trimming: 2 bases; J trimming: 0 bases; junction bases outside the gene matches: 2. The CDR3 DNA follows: TGCGCCAGCAGCTTTCGACTAGCGGGGAGCACAGATACGCAGTATTTT. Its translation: CASSFRLAGSTDTQYF.

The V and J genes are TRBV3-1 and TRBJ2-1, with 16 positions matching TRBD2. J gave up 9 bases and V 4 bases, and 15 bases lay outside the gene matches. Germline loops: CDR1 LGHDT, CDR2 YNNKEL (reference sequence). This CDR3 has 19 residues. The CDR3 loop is CASSPRGTSGGALAGEQFF. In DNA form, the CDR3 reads TGTGCCAGCAGCCCGAGGGGGACTAGCGGGGGGGCCCTGGCTGGTGAGCAGTTCTTC.

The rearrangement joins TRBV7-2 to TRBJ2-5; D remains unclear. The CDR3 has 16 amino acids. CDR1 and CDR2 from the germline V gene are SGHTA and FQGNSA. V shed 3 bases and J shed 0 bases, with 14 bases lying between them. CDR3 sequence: CASSFVYIEYQETQYF. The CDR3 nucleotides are TGTGCCAGCAGCTTTGTATACATCGAGTACCAAGAGACCCAGTACTTC.

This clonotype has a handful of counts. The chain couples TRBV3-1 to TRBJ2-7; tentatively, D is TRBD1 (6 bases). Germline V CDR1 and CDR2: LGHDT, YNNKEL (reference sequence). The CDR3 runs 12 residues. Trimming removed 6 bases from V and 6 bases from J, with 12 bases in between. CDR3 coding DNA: TGTGCCAGCAGGGATACAGGGAGCGAGCAGTACTTC. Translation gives CASRDTGSEQYF.

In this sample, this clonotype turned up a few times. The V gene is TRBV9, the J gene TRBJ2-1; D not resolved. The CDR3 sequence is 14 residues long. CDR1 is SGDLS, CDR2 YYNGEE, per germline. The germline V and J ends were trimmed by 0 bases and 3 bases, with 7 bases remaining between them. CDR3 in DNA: TGTGCCAGCAGCGTAGAACAATACTACAATGAGCAGTTCTTC. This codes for CASSVEQYYNEQFF.

CDR3 sequence: CASSFPRTDTQYF. CDR3 DNA sequence: TGTGCCAGCAGTTTTCCCCGCACAGATACGCAGTATTTT. This chain joins TRBV27 and TRBJ2-3, with D unresolved. The CDR3 contains 13 residues. Trimming left V 3 bases short and J 1 base short, with 5 bases between. The germline gives CDR1 MNHEY, CDR2 SMNVEV (reference sequence).

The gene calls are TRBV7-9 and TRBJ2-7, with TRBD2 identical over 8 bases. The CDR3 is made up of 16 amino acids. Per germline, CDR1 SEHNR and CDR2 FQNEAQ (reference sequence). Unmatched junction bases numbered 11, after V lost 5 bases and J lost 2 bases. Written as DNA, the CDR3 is TGTGCCAGCAGCCCTTGGAAGCGGGAGCACGCCTACGAGCAGTACTTC. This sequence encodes CASSPWKREHAYEQYF. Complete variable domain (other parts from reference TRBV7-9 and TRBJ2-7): DTGVSQNPRHKITKRGQNVTFRCDPISEHNRLYWYRQTLGQGPEFLTYFQNEAQLEKSRLLSDRFSAERPKGSFSTLEIQRTEQGDSAMYLCASSPWKREHAYEQYFGPGTRLTVT.

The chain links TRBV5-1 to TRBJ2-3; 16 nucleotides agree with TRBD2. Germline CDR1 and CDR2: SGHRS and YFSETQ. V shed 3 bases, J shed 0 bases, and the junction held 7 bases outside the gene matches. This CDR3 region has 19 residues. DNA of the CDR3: TGCGCCAGCAGCTCGGGACTAGCGGGAGGGCCTGTTAGCACAGATACGCAGTATTTT. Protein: CASSSGLAGGPVSTDTQYF.